A selection of T cell receptor beta chains follows, all from one sample in a study of blood T cell repertoires in COVID-19. Sequenced by immunoSEQ multiplex PCR; TCRdb stores in-frame clones only, minus some. Here the sample spans some 240,000 clones, 89% being singletons. Sequencing was carried out using peripheral blood. All receptors come from a man aged 60-69 years who had recovered from COVID-19. CDR3s include the opening cysteine and the closing phenylalanine or tryptophan. The order of the fields is D gene, V gene, clone size, J gene, CDR3 DNA, CDR3 protein. A D gene is named only where the DNA matches it firmly. Clone sizes are given selectively: once, few, many, or a class where the clone is expanded.

D gene: TRBD1; V gene: TRBV7-8; clone size: .; J gene: TRBJ1-2; CDR3 DNA: TGTGCCAGCAGCTTAGTTGCAGGGGGCAGCTATGGCTACACCTTC; CDR3 protein: CASSLVAGGSYGYTF
D gene: .; V gene: TRBV9; clone size: .; J gene: TRBJ2-7; CDR3 DNA: TGTGCCAGCAGCGTAGGTCTGAGCTCCTACGAGCAGTACTTC; CDR3 protein: CASSVGLSSYEQYF
D gene: TRBD2; V gene: TRBV24-1; clone size: .; J gene: TRBJ2-1; CDR3 DNA: TGTGCCACCAGTGACACCGGGACTAGCGTTGAGCAGTTCTTC; CDR3 protein: CATSDTGTSVEQFF
D gene: TRBD1; V gene: TRBV27; clone size: .; J gene: TRBJ2-7; CDR3 DNA: TGTGCCAGCAGAATCTATGCCGGGACAGAGGAGTACTTC; CDR3 protein: CASRIYAGTEEYF
D gene: TRBD2; V gene: TRBV7-9; clone size: .; J gene: TRBJ2-5; CDR3 DNA: TGTGCCAGCAGCTTAGCGGGGACTAGTAAAGAGACCCAGTACTTC; CDR3 protein: CASSLAGTSKETQYF
D gene: .; V gene: TRBV7-2; clone size: .; J gene: TRBJ2-7; CDR3 DNA: TGTGCCAGCAGCTTAGCTCGGGGGAATCACAACTCCTACGAGCAGTACTTC; CDR3 protein: CASSLARGNHNSYEQYF
D gene: .; V gene: TRBV2; clone size: once; J gene: TRBJ2-5; CDR3 DNA: TGTGCCACCCGGCCAGACAGAATACAAGAGACCCAGTACTTC; CDR3 protein: CATRPDRIQETQYF
D gene: TRBD2; V gene: TRBV19; clone size: .; J gene: TRBJ2-2; CDR3 DNA: TGTGCCAGTAGCAGGGGACTAGCGGGGACGAACACCGGGGAGCTGTTTTTT; CDR3 protein: CASSRGLAGTNTGELFF
D gene: .; V gene: TRBV4-3; clone size: .; J gene: TRBJ1-1; CDR3 DNA: TGCGCCAGCAGCTTCGACCTGGGGACACAGAACACTGAAGCTTTCTTT; CDR3 protein: CASSFDLGTQNTEAFF
D gene: TRBD1; V gene: TRBV14; clone size: .; J gene: TRBJ2-6; CDR3 DNA: TGTGCCAGCAGCCAAGTTGGGGACAGAAGCTCTGGGGCCAACGTCCTGACTTTC; CDR3 protein: CASSQVGDRSSGANVLTF
D gene: .; V gene: TRBV6-4; clone size: .; J gene: TRBJ2-3; CDR3 DNA: TGTGCCAGCAGTGAAACAGCAGCCTTTGGCACAGATACGCAGTATTTT; CDR3 protein: CASSETAAFGTDTQYF
D gene: TRBD1; V gene: TRBV6-5; clone size: .; J gene: TRBJ1-4; CDR3 DNA: TGTGCCAGCAAGGCTCCGGGACAGGGTAATGAAAAACTGTTTTTT; CDR3 protein: CASKAPGQGNEKLFF
D gene: TRBD1; V gene: TRBV7-9; clone size: few; J gene: TRBJ1-5; CDR3 DNA: TGTGCCAGCAGCTTAGCGACAGGGGGGTCAAGCAATCAGCCCCAGCATTTT; CDR3 protein: CASSLATGGSSNQPQHF
D gene: .; V gene: TRBV12-2; clone size: few; J gene: TRBJ2-1; CDR3 DNA: TGTGCAAGTCGCCTAACCGGGACAGGGTTCCCCAGAAAGTTGGATGAGCAGTTCTTC; CDR3 protein: CASRLTGTGFPRKLDEQFF
D gene: TRBD1; V gene: TRBV18; clone size: .; J gene: TRBJ2-5; CDR3 DNA: TGTGCCAGCTCACCAGCGGGACAGGGTGAGACCCAGTACTTC; CDR3 protein: CASSPAGQGETQYF
D gene: .; V gene: TRBV10-3; clone size: .; J gene: TRBJ1-1; CDR3 DNA: TGTGCCATCAGTACCTCCGATTTCGGAGCTTTCTTT; CDR3 protein: CAISTSDFGAFF
D gene: TRBD1; V gene: TRBV11-2; clone size: .; J gene: TRBJ2-1; CDR3 DNA: TGTGCCAGCAGCTTCCGGGACAGTGTAAATGAGCAGTTCTTC; CDR3 protein: CASSFRDSVNEQFF
D gene: .; V gene: TRBV9; clone size: .; J gene: TRBJ2-5; CDR3 DNA: TGTGCCAGCAGCCTCGCCCGGGGAGAGACCCAGTACTTC; CDR3 protein: CASSLARGETQYF
D gene: TRBD2; V gene: TRBV3-1/TRBV3-2; clone size: few; J gene: TRBJ2-7; CDR3 DNA: TGTGCCAGCAGCCGTAGCGGGGGGGGCGAGCAGTACTTC; CDR3 protein: CASSRSGGGEQYF
D gene: .; V gene: TRBV14; clone size: .; J gene: TRBJ2-2; CDR3 DNA: TGTGCCAGCAGCCGGGGGGGGCCGAACACCGGGGAGCTGTTTTTT; CDR3 protein: CASSRGGPNTGELFF
D gene: TRBD1; V gene: TRBV6-9; clone size: .; J gene: TRBJ1-1; CDR3 DNA: TGTGCCAGCAGTTACACAGGGGGAGGAACTGAAGCTTTCTTT; CDR3 protein: CASSYTGGGTEAFF
D gene: .; V gene: TRBV5-4; clone size: .; J gene: TRBJ2-4; CDR3 DNA: TGTGCCAGCAGCCAACAGGGTTTCACGGGCAAAAACATTCAGTACTTC; CDR3 protein: CASSQQGFTGKNIQYF
D gene: .; V gene: TRBV7-9; clone size: once; J gene: TRBJ2-3; CDR3 DNA: TGTGCCAGCAGCTTGGGGGACTCCTTCACAGATACGCAGTATTTT; CDR3 protein: CASSLGDSFTDTQYF
D gene: .; V gene: TRBV21-1; clone size: .; J gene: TRBJ2-2; CDR3 DNA: TGTGCCAGCAGCAAGGACAGGGGCACCGGGGAGCTGTTTTTT; CDR3 protein: CASSKDRGTGELFF
D gene: .; V gene: TRBV6-5; clone size: .; J gene: TRBJ1-2; CDR3 DNA: TGTGCCAGCAGTTACTCAGGGTACAGGGCAGTCTATGGCTACACCTTC; CDR3 protein: CASSYSGYRAVYGYTF
D gene: TRBD1; V gene: TRBV6-5; clone size: .; J gene: TRBJ1-2; CDR3 DNA: TGTGCCAGCAGTTCCCCAGGACAGGGTTTAAATGGCTACACCTTC; CDR3 protein: CASSSPGQGLNGYTF
D gene: TRBD1; V gene: TRBV7-2; clone size: .; J gene: TRBJ1-3; CDR3 DNA: TGTGCCAGCAGCTTAGGACAGGGGTTAGGAAACACCATATATTTT; CDR3 protein: CASSLGQGLGNTIYF
D gene: .; V gene: TRBV18; clone size: .; J gene: TRBJ2-3; CDR3 DNA: TGTGCCAGCTCACCCCTTTATGGGGGGGGCGGCACAGATACGCAGTATTTT; CDR3 protein: CASSPLYGGGGTDTQYF
D gene: .; V gene: TRBV2; clone size: .; J gene: TRBJ1-2; CDR3 DNA: TGTGCCAGCAGCAACCGACTCCTTGCTAACTATGGCTACACCTTC; CDR3 protein: CASSNRLLANYGYTF
D gene: .; V gene: TRBV5-1; clone size: .; J gene: TRBJ2-1; CDR3 DNA: TGCGCCAGCAGCTTGATTATTACGGCAGGGGTAAATGAGCAGTTCTTC; CDR3 protein: CASSLIITAGVNEQFF
D gene: .; V gene: TRBV5-5; clone size: .; J gene: TRBJ1-2; CDR3 DNA: TGTGCCAGCAGCCCGGCGACAGGCTTTGAAGCTGGCTACACCTTC; CDR3 protein: CASSPATGFEAGYTF
D gene: .; V gene: TRBV7-2; clone size: .; J gene: TRBJ1-2; CDR3 DNA: TGTGCCAGCAGCTTAGTTGGGAGTGGCTACACCTTC; CDR3 protein: CASSLVGSGYTF
D gene: .; V gene: TRBV3-1/TRBV3-2; clone size: .; J gene: TRBJ2-5; CDR3 DNA: TGTGCCAGCAGCCGAGGGTCGGATCGGGGGGAGACCCAGTACTTC; CDR3 protein: CASSRGSDRGETQYF
D gene: TRBD1; V gene: TRBV30; clone size: .; J gene: TRBJ2-6; CDR3 DNA: TGTGCCTGGAAGGGGGCTTCTGGGGCCAACGTCCTGACTTTC; CDR3 protein: CAWKGASGANVLTF
D gene: TRBD2; V gene: TRBV11-3; clone size: .; J gene: TRBJ2-2; CDR3 DNA: TGTGCCAGCAGCTCCCCAGCCGGACTAGCGGGAGGGAGCACCGGGGAGCTGTTTTTT; CDR3 protein: CASSSPAGLAGGSTGELFF
D gene: TRBD1; V gene: TRBV28; clone size: .; J gene: TRBJ2-4; CDR3 DNA: TGTGCCAGCAGTCCGACCCGGGACAGGGGCTTTCCCAACATTCAGTACTTC; CDR3 protein: CASSPTRDRGFPNIQYF
D gene: .; V gene: TRBV29-1; clone size: .; J gene: TRBJ2-1; CDR3 DNA: TGCAGCGTTGATGGTCTAGCGATCAATGAGCAGTTCTTC; CDR3 protein: CSVDGLAINEQFF